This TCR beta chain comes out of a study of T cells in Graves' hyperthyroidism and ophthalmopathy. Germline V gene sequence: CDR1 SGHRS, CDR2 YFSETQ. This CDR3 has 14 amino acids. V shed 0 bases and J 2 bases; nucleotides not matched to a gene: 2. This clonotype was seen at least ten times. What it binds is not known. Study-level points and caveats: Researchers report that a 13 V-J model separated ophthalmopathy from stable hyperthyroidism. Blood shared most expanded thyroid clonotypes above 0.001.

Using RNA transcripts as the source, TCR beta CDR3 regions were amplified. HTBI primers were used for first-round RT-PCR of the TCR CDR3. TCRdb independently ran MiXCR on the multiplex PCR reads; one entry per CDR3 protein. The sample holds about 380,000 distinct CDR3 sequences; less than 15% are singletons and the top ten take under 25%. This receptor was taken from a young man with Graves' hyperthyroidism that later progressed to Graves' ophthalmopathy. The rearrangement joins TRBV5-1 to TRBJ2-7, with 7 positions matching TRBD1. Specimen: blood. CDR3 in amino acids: CASSLAGQTYEQYF. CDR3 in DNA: TGCGCCAGCAGCTTGGCGGGACAGACCTACGAGCAGTACTTC.